This T cell receptor beta chain was recorded in a study of human T cells and chemical hapten exposure. This clonotype has a count of ten or more. As to time point: pre-sensitization, week 0. The treatment denotes: therapeutic diphenylcyclopropenone sensitization with weekly scalp DPC. This CDR3 contains 14 residues. V lost 3 bases and J lost 6; bases outside the gene matches: 7. Per the germline V gene, CDR1 is SEHNR and CDR2 is FQNEAQ (reference sequence). TCRdb re-analysed the RACE reads in MiXCR, keeping a single row per CDR3 protein. The sample includes 35,000 to 50,000 distinct CDR3 sequences, about 11% of them seen just once.

The V gene is TRBV7-9, the J gene TRBJ1-2; 7 bases are shared with TRBD1. This sequence originates from a man aged 25 to 40 with alopecia areata. Some clones in this sample may be carry-over from other donors' samples. This sample comprised whole blood, obtained in connection with sensitization to the hapten diphenylcyclopropenone (DPC). Here the CDR3 reads CASSFPGGTDGYTF. CDR3 DNA: TGTGCCAGCAGCTTCCCTGGAGGGACAGATGGCTACACCTTC.